One and the same sample provided the 5 T cell receptor beta chains below, sequenced in a study of long-term antiretroviral therapy in people with HIV. The libraries were made with immunoSEQ v3.0 at survey level. Libraries were prepared by immunoSEQ multiplex PCR; TCRdb keeps only in-frame clonotypes and omits some of them. The top ten clones hold 3% to 4.5% of a sample with more than 35,000 clones, around 94% of them seen once. The sample consisted of unsorted PBMCs, taken 4.1 years after starting antiretroviral therapy. These receptors were taken from a woman between 50 and 59 years old with HIV.

The count of this clone is one. This chain connects TRBV7-9 to TRBJ1-1; possible D gene TRBD1, 6 bases. Trimming left V 4 bases short and J 10 bases short, with 16 bases between. This CDR3 contains 13 residues. In germline, CDR1 is SEHNR, CDR2 FQNEAQ (reference sequence). The chain's CDR3 is CASSSRGPDGAFF. CDR3 DNA sequence: TGTGCCAGCAGCTCCCGGGGGCCGGACGGAGCTTTCTTT.

This sequence joins TRBV5-1 and TRBJ2-1, with D tentatively TRBD1 or TRBD2 (5 bases each). The length of the CDR3 is 14 residues. V was clipped by 10 bases and J by 3 bases, with 17 bases between them. Germline V CDR1 and CDR2: SGHRS, YFSETQ. The DNA for the CDR3 is TGCGCCGGTAAGATAAGAGGGGACTACAATGAGCAGTTCTTC. Protein: CAGKIRGDYNEQFF.

The rearrangement links TRBV5-1 to TRBJ2-7; TRBD1 agrees at 9 bases. Per germline, CDR1 SGHRS and CDR2 YFSETQ. V was pared by 0 bases and J by 6 bases, with 4 bases of the junction left unmatched. CDR3 length equals 14 residues. The CDR3 region has the DNA TGCGCCAGCAGCTTGGGACAGGGGGTAGGCGAGCAGTACTTC. Translated: CASSLGQGVGEQYF.

The chain combines TRBV6-6 with TRBJ2-1; 10 bases match TRBD1. Germline CDR1 reads MNHNY; CDR2 reads SVGAGI (reference sequence). The CDR3 is 16 amino acids. The V and J ends lost 2 bases and 5 bases, in that order; junction bases with no gene match: 6. The CDR3 sequence: CASSYDGTGVDNEQFF. CDR3 DNA: TGTGCCAGCAGTTACGACGGGACAGGGGTCGACAATGAGCAGTTCTTC.

The chain links TRBV14 to TRBJ2-5; D possibly corresponds to TRBD2 (6 bases). Germline loops: CDR1 SGHDN, CDR2 FVKESK. The CDR3 consists of 14 residues. Trimming pared 1 base from V and 1 base from J, leaving 7 bases between. Here the CDR3 DNA reads TGTGCCAGCAGCCAAGCGCGGGGCCAAGAGACCCAGTACTTC. Its translation is CASSQARGQETQYF.